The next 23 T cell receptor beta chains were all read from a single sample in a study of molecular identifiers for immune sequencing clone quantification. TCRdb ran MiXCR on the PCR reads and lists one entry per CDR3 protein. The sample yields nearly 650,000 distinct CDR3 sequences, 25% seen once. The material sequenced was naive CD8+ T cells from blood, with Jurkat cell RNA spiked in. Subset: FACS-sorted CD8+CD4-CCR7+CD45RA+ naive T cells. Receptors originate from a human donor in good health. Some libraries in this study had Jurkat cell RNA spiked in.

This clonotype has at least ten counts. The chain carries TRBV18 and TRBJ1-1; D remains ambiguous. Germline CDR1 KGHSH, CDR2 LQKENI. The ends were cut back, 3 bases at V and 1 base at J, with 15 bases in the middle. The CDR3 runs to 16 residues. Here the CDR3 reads CASSPPNSPANTEAFF. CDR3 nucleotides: TGTGCCAGCTCACCCCCTAATAGCCCGGCGAACACTGAAGCTTTCTTT. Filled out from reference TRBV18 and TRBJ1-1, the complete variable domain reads NAGVMQNPRHLVRRRGQEARLRCSPMKGHSHVYWYRQLPEEGLKFMVYLQKENIIDESGMPKERFSAEFPKEGPSILRIQQVVRGDSAAYFCASSPPNSPANTEAFFGQGTRLTVV.

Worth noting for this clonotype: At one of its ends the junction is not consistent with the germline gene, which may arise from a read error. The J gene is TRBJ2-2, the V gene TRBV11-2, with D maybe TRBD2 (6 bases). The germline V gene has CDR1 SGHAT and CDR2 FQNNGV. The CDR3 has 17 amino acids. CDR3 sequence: CAGSFWLGTWDTGELFF. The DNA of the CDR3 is TGTGCCGGCAGCTTTTGGCTGGGGACTTGGGACACCGGGGAGCTGTTTTTT.

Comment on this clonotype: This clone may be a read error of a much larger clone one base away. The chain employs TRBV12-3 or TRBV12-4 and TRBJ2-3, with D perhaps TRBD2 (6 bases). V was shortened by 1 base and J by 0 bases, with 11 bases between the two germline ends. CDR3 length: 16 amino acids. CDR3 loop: CASSLVWGVSTDTQYF. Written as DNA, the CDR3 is TGTGCCAGCAGTTTAGTTTGGGGGGTTAGCACAGATACGCAGTATTTT.

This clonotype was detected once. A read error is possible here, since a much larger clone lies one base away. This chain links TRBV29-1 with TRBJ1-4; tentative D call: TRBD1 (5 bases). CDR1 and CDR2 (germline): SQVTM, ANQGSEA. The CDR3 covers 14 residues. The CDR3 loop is CSVGSGLTNGKLFF. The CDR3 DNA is TGCAGCGTTGGATCGGGGCTGACTAATGGAAAACTGTTTTTT.

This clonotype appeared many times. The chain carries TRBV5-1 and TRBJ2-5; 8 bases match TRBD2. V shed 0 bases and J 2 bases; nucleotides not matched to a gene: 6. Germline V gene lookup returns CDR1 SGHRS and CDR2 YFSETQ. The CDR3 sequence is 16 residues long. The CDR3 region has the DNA TGCGCCAGCAGCTTGGTCGCGGCGGGGGGACAAGAGACCCAGTACTTC. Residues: CASSLVAAGGQETQYF.

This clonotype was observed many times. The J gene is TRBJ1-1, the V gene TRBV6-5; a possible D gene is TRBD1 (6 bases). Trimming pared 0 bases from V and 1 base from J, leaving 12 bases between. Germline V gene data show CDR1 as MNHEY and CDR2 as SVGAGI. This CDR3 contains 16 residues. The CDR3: CASSYSSGAGNTEAFF. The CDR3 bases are TGTGCCAGCAGTTACTCTTCGGGGGCGGGGAACACTGAAGCTTTCTTT.

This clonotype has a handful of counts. The CDR3 loop reads CASSPSGGFTDTQYF. The CDR3 DNA reads TGTGCCAGTAGCCCTAGCGGGGGCTTCACAGATACGCAGTATTTT. V gene TRBV19 combines with J gene TRBJ2-3; 10 bases match TRBD2. The CDR3 has 15 residues. The germline CDR1 and CDR2 sequences are LNHDA and SQIVND (reference sequence). The J segment lost 2 bases and the V segment lost 6 bases, leaving 5 bases of the junction unmatched.

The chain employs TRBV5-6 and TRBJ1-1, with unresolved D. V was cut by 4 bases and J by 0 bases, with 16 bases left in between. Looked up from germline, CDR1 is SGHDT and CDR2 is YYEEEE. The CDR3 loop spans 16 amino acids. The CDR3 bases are TGTGCCAGCAGCCGCCCCCCTTCCACAGTGAACACTGAAGCTTTCTTT. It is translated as CASSRPPSTVNTEAFF.

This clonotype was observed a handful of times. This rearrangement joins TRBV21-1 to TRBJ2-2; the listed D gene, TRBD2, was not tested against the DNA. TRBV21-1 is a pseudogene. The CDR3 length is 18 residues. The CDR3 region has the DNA TGTGCCAGCAGCAAAAAGGGTACTCTAGCGGATAACACCGGGGAGCTGTTTTTT. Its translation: CASSKKGTLADNTGELFF.

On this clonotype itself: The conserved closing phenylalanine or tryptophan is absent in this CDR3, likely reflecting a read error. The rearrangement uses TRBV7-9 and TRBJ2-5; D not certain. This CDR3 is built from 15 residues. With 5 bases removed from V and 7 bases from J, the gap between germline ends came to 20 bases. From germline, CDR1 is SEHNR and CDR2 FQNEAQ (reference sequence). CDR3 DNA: TGTGCCAGCAGCCCCACCCTGGCCCCTCCAGGGACCCAGTACTCC. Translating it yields CASSPTLAPPGTQYS.

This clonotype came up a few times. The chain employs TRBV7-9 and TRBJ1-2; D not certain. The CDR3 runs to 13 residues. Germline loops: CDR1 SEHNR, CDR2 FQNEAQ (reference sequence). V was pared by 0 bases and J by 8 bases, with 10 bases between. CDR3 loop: CASSLASLYGYTF. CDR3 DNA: TGTGCCAGCAGCTTAGCCAGTTTATACGGCTACACCTTC.

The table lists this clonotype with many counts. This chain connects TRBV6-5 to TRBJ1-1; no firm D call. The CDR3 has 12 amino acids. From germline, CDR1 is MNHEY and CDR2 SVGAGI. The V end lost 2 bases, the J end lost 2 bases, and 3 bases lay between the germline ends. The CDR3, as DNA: TGTGCCAGCAGTTACATAAACACTGAAGCTTTCTTT. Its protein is CASSYINTEAFF.

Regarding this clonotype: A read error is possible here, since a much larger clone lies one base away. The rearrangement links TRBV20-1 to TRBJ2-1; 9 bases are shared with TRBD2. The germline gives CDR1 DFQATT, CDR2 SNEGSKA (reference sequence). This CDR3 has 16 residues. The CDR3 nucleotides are TGCAGTGCTAGAGAGAGACTAGCGGCCTCCGACAATGAGCAGTTCTTC. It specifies CSARERLAASDNEQFF.

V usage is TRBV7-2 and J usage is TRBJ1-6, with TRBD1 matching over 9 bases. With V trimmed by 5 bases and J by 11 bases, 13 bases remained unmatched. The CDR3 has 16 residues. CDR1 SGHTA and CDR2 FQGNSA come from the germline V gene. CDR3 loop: CASSPSVATGGAPLHF. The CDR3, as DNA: TGTGCCAGCAGCCCCAGCGTGGCGACAGGGGGTGCACCCCTCCACTTT. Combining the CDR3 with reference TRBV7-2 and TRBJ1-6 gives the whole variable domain GAGVSQSPSNKVTEKGKDVELRCDPISGHTALYWYRQSLGQGLEFLIYFQGNSAPDKSGLPSDRFSAERTGGSVSTLTIQRTQQEDSAVYLCASSPSVATGGAPLHFGNGTRLTVT.

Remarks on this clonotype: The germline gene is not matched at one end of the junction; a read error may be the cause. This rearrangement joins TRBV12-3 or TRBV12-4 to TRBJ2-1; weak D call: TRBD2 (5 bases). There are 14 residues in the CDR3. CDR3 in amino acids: CASSQPSSYNEQLF. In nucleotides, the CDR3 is TGTGCCAGCAGCCAACCTAGCTCCTACAATGAGCAGCTCTTC.

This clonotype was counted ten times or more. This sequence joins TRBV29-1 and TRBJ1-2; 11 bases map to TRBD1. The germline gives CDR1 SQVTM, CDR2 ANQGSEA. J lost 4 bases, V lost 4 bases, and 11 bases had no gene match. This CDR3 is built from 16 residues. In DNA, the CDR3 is TGCAGCGTTGTAGTCCCGGGACAGGGGGATGTCTATGGCTACACCTTC. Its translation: CSVVVPGQGDVYGYTF. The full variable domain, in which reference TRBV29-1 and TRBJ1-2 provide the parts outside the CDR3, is SAVISQKPSRDICQRGTSLTIQCQVDSQVTMMFWYRQQPGQSLTLIATANQGSEATYESGFVIDKFPISRPNLTFSTLTVSNMSPEDSSIYLCSVVVPGQGDVYGYTFGSGTRLTVV.

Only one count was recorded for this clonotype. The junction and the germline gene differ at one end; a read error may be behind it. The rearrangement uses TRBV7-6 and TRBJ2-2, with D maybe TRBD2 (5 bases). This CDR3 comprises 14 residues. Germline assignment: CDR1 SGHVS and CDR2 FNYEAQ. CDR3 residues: CAGSYFEGTGELFF. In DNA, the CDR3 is TGTGCCGGCAGCTACTTCGAGGGCACCGGGGAGCTGTTTTTT.

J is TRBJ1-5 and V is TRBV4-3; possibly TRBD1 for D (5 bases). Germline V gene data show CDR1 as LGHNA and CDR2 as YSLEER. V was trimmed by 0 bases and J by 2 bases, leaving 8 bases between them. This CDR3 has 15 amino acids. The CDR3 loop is CASSQEGGGNQPQHF. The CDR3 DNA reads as TGCGCCAGCAGCCAAGAGGGAGGGGGCAATCAGCCCCAGCATTTT.

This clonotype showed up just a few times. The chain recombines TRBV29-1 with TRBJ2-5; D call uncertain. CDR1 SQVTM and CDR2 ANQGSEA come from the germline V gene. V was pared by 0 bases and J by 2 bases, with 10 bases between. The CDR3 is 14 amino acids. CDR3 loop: CSVEEDLLQETQYF. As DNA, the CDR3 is TGCAGCGTTGAAGAAGACTTGCTACAAGAGACCCAGTACTTC.

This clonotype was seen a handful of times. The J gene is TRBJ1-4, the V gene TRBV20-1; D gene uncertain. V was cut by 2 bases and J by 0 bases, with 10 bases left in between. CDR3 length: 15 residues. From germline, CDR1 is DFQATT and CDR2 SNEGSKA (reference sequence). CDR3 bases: TGCAGTGCTAGAAGTGAGGTTTCAACTAATGAAAAACTGTTTTTT. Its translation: CSARSEVSTNEKLFF.

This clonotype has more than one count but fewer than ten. CDR3 sequence (DNA): TGTGCCACCAGCAGAGATATCGAGGGTCCTAATTCACCCCTCCACTTT. It translates to CATSRDIEGPNSPLHF. The chain combines TRBV15 with TRBJ1-6; D is uncertain. V gave up 0 bases and J gave up 6 bases, with 12 bases separating them. Germline V CDR1 and CDR2: LNHNV, YYDKDF (reference sequence). The CDR3 extends over 16 amino acids. Full variable domain (missing parts from reference TRBV15 and TRBJ1-6): DAMVIQNPRYQVTQFGKPVTLSCSQTLNHNVMYWYQQKSSQAPKLLFHYYDKDFNNEADTPDNFQSRRPNTSFCFLDIRSPGLGDTAMYLCATSRDIEGPNSPLHFGNGTRLTVT.

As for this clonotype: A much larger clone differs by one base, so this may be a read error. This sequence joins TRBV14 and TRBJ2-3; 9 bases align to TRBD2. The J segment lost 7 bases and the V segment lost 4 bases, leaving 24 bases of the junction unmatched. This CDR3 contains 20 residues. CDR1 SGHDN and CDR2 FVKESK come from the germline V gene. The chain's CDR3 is CASSPMGLAGRARHLNTQYF. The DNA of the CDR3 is TGTGCCAGCAGCCCTATGGGGCTAGCGGGGAGGGCTCGCCACTTAAATACGCAGTATTTT. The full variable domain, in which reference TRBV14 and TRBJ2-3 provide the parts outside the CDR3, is EAGVTQFPSHSVIEKGQTVTLRCDPISGHDNLYWYRRVMGKEIKFLLHFVKESKQDESGMPNNRFLAERTGGTYSTLKVQPAELEDSGVYFCASSPMGLAGRARHLNTQYFGPGTRLTVL.

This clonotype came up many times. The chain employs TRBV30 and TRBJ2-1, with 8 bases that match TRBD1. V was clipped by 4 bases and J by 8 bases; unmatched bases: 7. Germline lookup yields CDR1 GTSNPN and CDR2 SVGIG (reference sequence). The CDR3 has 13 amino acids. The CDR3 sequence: CAWKGQENDEQFF. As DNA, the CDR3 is TGTGCCTGGAAGGGACAGGAAAACGATGAGCAGTTCTTC.